This TCR beta chain originates from a study of blood T cell repertoires in COVID-19. Study in general: The United States, Italy and Spain supplied acute and convalescent COVID-19 samples. The analysed material was cDNA or gDNA that came from T cells, B-cell-depleted T cells, or PBMCs.

V dropped 7 bases and J dropped 5; count of bases not matched to a gene: 25. The CDR3 is 20 amino acids. Germline CDR1 and CDR2: LNHNV and YYDKDF (reference sequence). Enrollment of patients from Seattle took place during active infection, with longitudinal follow-up. Sequencing was performed with immunoSEQ multiplex PCR; in TCRdb, only in-frame clones are kept and a portion is missing. The sample holds over 450,000 clones, nearly 90% seen once. The receptor comes from a young man with COVID-19, enrolled during active disease. The gene calls are TRBV15 and TRBJ1-1; 10 bases map to TRBD1. Input material: peripheral blood. The CDR3 spells CATTSRDRGVVGWGGTEAFF. DNA for the CDR3: TGTGCCACCACCTCCCGGGACAGGGGAGTAGTGGGGTGGGGTGGGACTGAAGCTTTCTTT. Full variable domain (missing parts from reference TRBV15 and TRBJ1-1): DAMVIQNPRYQVTQFGKPVTLSCSQTLNHNVMYWYQQKSSQAPKLLFHYYDKDFNNEADTPDNFQSRRPNTSFCFLDIRSPGLGDTAMYLCATTSRDRGVVGWGGTEAFFGQGTRLTVV.